Listed below are T cell receptor beta chains from one sample, sequenced in a study of blood T cell repertoires in COVID-19. Sequencing was performed with immunoSEQ multiplex PCR; in TCRdb, only in-frame clones are kept and a portion is missing. The sample holds 150,000 to 200,000 clones, around 87% seen once. Sample: peripheral blood. These receptors originate from a woman between 65 and 79 years old with COVID-19, enrolled during active disease. The CDR3 runs from the conserved cysteine through the conserved F or W. Each record gives: D gene, J gene, V gene, CDR3 DNA, CDR3 protein. A D gene is named only where the DNA matches it firmly.

d_gene: TRBD1
j_gene: TRBJ1-5
v_gene: TRBV28
CDR3nt: TGTGCCAGCAGTACCGGACAGGGTGATCAGCCCCAGCATTTT
CDR3aa: CASSTGQGDQPQHF

d_gene: TRBD1
j_gene: TRBJ2-5
v_gene: TRBV6-5
CDR3nt: TGTGCCAGCAGACCTCCGGGACAGGCGCCGTGGTACTTC
CDR3aa: CASRPPGQAPWYF

d_gene: TRBD2
j_gene: TRBJ2-2
v_gene: TRBV3-1/TRBV3-2
CDR3nt: TGTGCCAGCAGCCTAGGGGTAGCGGGATTCACCGGGGAGCTGTTTTTT
CDR3aa: CASSLGVAGFTGELFF

d_gene: -
j_gene: TRBJ2-1
v_gene: TRBV6-2/TRBV6-3
CDR3nt: TGTGCCAGCAGTTTCAGACTAGTAGGTGAGCAGTTCTTC
CDR3aa: CASSFRLVGEQFF

d_gene: -
j_gene: TRBJ2-6
v_gene: TRBV14
CDR3nt: TGTGCCAGCGGAGCCAAACAGGTCTCTGGGGCCAACGTCCTGACTTTC
CDR3aa: CASGAKQVSGANVLTF

d_gene: -
j_gene: TRBJ1-1
v_gene: TRBV15
CDR3nt: TGTGCCACCAGCAGAGATACAGGGTTGAACACTGAAGCTTTCTTT
CDR3aa: CATSRDTGLNTEAFF

d_gene: -
j_gene: TRBJ1-5
v_gene: TRBV2
CDR3nt: TGTGCCAGCAACAGGGACCGCAATCAGCCCCAGCATTTT
CDR3aa: CASNRDRNQPQHF

d_gene: -
j_gene: TRBJ2-5
v_gene: TRBV27
CDR3nt: TGTGCCAGCAGTTTCCGTCTGTCAAGGGGGACCCAGTACTTC
CDR3aa: CASSFRLSRGTQYF

d_gene: TRBD2
j_gene: TRBJ2-1
v_gene: TRBV27
CDR3nt: TGTGCCAGCAGTCCACGGACTAGCAGCTACAATGAGCAGTTCTTC
CDR3aa: CASSPRTSSYNEQFF

d_gene: TRBD1
j_gene: TRBJ2-3
v_gene: TRBV11-1
CDR3nt: TGTGCCAGCAGCTTAGGAACAGGGGAGAGGGCAGATACGCAGTATTTT
CDR3aa: CASSLGTGERADTQYF

d_gene: TRBD1
j_gene: TRBJ2-1
v_gene: TRBV6-1
CDR3nt: TGTGCCAGCAGTGATTTTGCGACAGGGAACAATGAGCAGTTCTTC
CDR3aa: CASSDFATGNNEQFF

d_gene: TRBD2
j_gene: TRBJ2-1
v_gene: TRBV6-5
CDR3nt: TGTGCCAGCAGTTACCCAGCGGGAGATGAGCAGTTCTTC
CDR3aa: CASSYPAGDEQFF

d_gene: -
j_gene: TRBJ1-6
v_gene: TRBV23-1
CDR3nt: TGCGCCAGCAGTCTACTACAGGACGTCTATAATTCACCCCTCCACTTT
CDR3aa: CASSLLQDVYNSPLHF

d_gene: TRBD1
j_gene: TRBJ1-1
v_gene: TRBV9
CDR3nt: TGTGCCAGCAGCGTAGAAGGACAGGCAATCGGGACTGAAGCTTTCTTT
CDR3aa: CASSVEGQAIGTEAFF

d_gene: -
j_gene: TRBJ1-2
v_gene: TRBV7-9
CDR3nt: TGTGCCAGCAGCCCGACAGGCACTAACTATGGCTACACCTTC
CDR3aa: CASSPTGTNYGYTF